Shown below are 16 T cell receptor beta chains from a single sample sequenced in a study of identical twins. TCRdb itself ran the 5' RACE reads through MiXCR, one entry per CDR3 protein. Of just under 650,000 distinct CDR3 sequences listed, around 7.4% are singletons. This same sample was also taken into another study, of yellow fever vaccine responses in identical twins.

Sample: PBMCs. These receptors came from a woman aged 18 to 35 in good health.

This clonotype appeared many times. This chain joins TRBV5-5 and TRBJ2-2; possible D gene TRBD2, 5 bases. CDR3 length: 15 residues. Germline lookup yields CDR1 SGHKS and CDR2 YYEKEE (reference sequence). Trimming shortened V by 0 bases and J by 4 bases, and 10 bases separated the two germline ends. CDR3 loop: CASSLVPGSTGELFF. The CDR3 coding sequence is TGTGCCAGCAGCTTGGTGCCGGGATCCACCGGGGAGCTGTTTTTT.

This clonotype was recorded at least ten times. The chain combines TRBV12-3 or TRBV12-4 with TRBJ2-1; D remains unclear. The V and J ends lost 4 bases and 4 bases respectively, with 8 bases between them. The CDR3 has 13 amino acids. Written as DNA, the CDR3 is TGTGCCAGCAGTTCCGGGTTTTACAATGAGCAGTTCTTC. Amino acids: CASSSGFYNEQFF.

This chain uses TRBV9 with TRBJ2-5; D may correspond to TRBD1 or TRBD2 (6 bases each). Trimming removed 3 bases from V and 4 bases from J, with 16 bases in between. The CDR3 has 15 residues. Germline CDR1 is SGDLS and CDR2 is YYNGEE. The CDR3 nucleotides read TGTGCCAGCAGCGAGGGGGGTTCTCTGCGAGAGACCCAGTACTTC. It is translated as CASSEGGSLRETQYF.

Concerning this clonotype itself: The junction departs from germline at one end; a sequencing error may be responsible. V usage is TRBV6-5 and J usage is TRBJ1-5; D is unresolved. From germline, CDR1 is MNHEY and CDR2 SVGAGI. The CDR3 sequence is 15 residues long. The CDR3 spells CANSYLALPNQPQHF. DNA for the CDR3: TGTGCCAACAGTTACCTGGCCCTTCCCAATCAGCCCCAGCATTTT.

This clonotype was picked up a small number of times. CDR3 in DNA: TGCGCCAGCAGCGGGGGACAGCCGAATGAGCAGTTCTTC. Translation: CASSGGQPNEQFF. The chain links TRBV5-1 to TRBJ2-1; TRBD1 aligns across 7 bases. Trimming at V came to 4 bases and at J to 7 bases, leaving 5 bases not matched to a gene. In germline, CDR1 is SGHRS, CDR2 YFSETQ. CDR3 length equals 13 residues.

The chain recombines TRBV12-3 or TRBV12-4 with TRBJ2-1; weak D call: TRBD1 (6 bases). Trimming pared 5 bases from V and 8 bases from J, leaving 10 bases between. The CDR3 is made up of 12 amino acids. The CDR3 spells CASSPGDYEQFF. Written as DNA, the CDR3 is TGTGCCAGCAGTCCAGGGGATTATGAGCAGTTCTTC.

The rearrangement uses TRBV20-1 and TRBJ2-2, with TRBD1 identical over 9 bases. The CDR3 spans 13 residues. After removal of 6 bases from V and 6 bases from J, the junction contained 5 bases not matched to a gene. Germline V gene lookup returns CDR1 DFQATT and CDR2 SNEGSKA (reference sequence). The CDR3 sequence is CSAVGQGPGELFF. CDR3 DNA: TGCAGTGCGGTCGGACAGGGGCCCGGGGAGCTGTTTTTT.

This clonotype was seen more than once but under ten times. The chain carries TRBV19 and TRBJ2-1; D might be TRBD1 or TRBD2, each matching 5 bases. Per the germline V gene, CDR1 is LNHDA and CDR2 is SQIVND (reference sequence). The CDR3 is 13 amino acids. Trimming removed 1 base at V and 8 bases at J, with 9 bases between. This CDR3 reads CASSIGGFDEQFF. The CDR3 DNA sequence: TGTGCCAGTAGTATAGGGGGGTTCGATGAGCAGTTCTTC.

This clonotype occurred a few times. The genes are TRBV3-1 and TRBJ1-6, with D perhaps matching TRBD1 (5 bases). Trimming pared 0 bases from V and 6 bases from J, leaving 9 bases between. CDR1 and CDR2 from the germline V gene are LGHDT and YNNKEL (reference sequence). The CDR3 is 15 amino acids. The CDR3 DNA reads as TGTGCCAGCAGCCAAGATCACGGGGCTAATTCACCCCTCCACTTT. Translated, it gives CASSQDHGANSPLHF.

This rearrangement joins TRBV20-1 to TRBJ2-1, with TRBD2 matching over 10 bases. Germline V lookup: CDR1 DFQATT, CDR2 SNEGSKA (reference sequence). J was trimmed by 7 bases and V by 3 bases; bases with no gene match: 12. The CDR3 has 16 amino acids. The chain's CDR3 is CSASPQAGGFANEQFF. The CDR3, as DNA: TGCAGTGCTAGTCCCCAAGCGGGAGGGTTTGCAAATGAGCAGTTCTTC.

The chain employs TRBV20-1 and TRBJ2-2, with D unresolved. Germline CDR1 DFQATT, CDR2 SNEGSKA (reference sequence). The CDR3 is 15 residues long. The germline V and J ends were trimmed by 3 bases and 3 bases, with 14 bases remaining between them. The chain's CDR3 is CSARGTLPHTGELFF. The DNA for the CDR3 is TGCAGTGCTAGGGGCACCCTCCCCCACACCGGGGAGCTGTTTTTT.

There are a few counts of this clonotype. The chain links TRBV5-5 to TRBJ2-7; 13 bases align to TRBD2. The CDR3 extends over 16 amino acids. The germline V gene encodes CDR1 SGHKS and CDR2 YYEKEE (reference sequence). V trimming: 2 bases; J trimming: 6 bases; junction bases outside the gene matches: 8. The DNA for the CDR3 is TGTGCCAGCAGCTTCCGGACTAGCGGGAGTCCGTCCGAGCAGTACTTC. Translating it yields CASSFRTSGSPSEQYF.

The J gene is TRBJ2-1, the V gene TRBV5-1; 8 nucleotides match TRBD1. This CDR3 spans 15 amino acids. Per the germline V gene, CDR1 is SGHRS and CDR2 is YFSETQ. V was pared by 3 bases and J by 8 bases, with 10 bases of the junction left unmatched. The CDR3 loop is CASSWGPETGDEQFF. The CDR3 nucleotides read TGCGCCAGCAGCTGGGGACCTGAGACAGGGGATGAGCAGTTCTTC. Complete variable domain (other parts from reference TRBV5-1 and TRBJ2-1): KAGVTQTPRYLIKTRGQQVTLSCSPISGHRSVSWYQQTPGQGLQFLFEYFSETQRNKGNFPGRFSGRQFSNSRSEMNVSTLELGDSALYLCASSWGPETGDEQFFGPGTRLTVL.

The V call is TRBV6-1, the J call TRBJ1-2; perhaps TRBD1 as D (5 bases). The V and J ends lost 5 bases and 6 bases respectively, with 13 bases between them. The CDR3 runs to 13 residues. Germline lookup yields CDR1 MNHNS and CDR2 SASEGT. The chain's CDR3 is CASSQQETHGYTF. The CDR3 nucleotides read TGTGCCAGCAGTCAACAGGAAACTCATGGCTACACCTTC.

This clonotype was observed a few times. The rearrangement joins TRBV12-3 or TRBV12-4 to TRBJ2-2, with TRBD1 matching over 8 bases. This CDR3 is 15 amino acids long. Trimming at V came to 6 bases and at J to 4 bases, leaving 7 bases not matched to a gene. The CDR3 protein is CASRPDRASTGELFF. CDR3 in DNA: TGTGCCAGCAGACCGGACAGGGCGAGCACCGGGGAGCTGTTTTTT.

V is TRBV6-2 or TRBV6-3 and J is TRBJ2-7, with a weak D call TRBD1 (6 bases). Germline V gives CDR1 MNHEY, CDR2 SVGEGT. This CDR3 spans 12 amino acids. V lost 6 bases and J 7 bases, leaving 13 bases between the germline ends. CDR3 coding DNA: TGTGCCAGCAGGAGCGACAGGACTGAGCAGTACGTC. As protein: CASRSDRTEQYV.